The 2 T cell receptor beta chains listed next were all sequenced from one sample in a study of CD8+ T cells in alopecia areata. Following RNA extraction, reverse transcription yielded cDNA that acted as the sequencing template. Generated by immunoSEQ multiplex PCR, the TCRdb table keeps only in-frame clones and is missing some. The table has 150,000 to 200,000 clones, around 71% seen once. This specimen consisted of CD8+ T cells sorted from blood, obtained at week 0. These receptor sequences come from a human donor with alopecia areata.

The chain carries TRBV19 and TRBJ1-2; D is unclear. Germline V lookup: CDR1 LNHDA, CDR2 SQIVND (reference sequence). CDR3 length: 13 residues. V was clipped by 5 bases and J by 4 bases, with 11 bases between them. CDR3 coding DNA: TGTGCCAGTAGTTCGGGCAGGATCTATGGCTACACCTTC. It encodes CASSSGRIYGYTF.

The genes are TRBV30 and TRBJ1-5, with D tentatively TRBD1 (6 bases). This CDR3 contains 14 residues. Germline CDR1 is GTSNPN and CDR2 is SVGIG (reference sequence). Trimming left V 0 bases short and J 6 bases short, with 12 bases between. CDR3 loop: CAWSVGQGSQPQHF. In DNA form, the CDR3 reads TGTGCCTGGAGTGTGGGGCAGGGGAGTCAGCCCCAGCATTTT.